In its sample, the clone carrying this T cell receptor beta chain was seen a few times. Its target is unknown. A junction boundary mismatches the germline segment, possibly from a read error. The sample is drawn from a study of CD8 T cells in ankylosing spondylitis. Study-wide points: Reportedly, disease-linked clones are significantly enriched in ankylosing spondylitis patients' matched synovial fluid. Some of these motif variants have turned up before, in reports on reactive arthritis synovial fluid and blood. There was a TCR beta motif, made of fewer than 10 highly homologous variants, that appeared characteristic of ankylosing spondylitis blood.

CDR3 length equals 15 residues. One entry per CDR3 protein results from TCRdb running MiXCR on the 5' RACE reads. The table records fewer than 200,000 distinct CDR3 sequences, 15% to 20% of them present only once. V gene TRBV23-1 combines with J gene TRBJ2-2, with 11 bases that match TRBD2. TRBV23-1 is noted as an ORF with a role that remains uncertain. Material: blood, either unsorted or a sorted T cell fraction (not recorded which). This TCR derives from a male donor under 30 with ankylosing spondylitis or in good health (not recorded which). CDR3 DNA: TGCGTCAGCAGAGGGACTAGCGGGAACACCGGGGAGCTGTTTTTT. Amino acid sequence: CVSRGTSGNTGELFF.